The 8 T cell receptor beta chains below were found in one sample sequenced in a study of radiation and T cells in renal cell carcinoma (dated by TCRdb to the early 2020s). The time point label corresponds to: blood 2 weeks post-SBRT. The treatment or condition label corresponds to: 15 Gy SBRT to primary tumor, nephrectomy 4 weeks later. The library was obtained by the immunoSEQ multiplex PCR assay. What TCRdb holds here is the immuneACCESS table cut down to in-frame rearrangements. Part of the clones is not present; checked against another copy, under half of the missing clones reflect an unresolved V gene, and the others are unexplained. For this sample there are some 120,000 clones; approximately 90% appear just once. The ten largest clonotypes hold approximately 6% of the sample. The specimen comprised blood, sampled from a patient whose treatment included radiotherapy and nephrectomy. All receptors derive from a woman aged 65 to 85 with renal cell carcinoma.

The V call is TRBV6-6, the J call TRBJ1-1; D is uncertain. Germline lookup yields CDR1 MNHNY and CDR2 SVGAGI (reference sequence). Trimming removed 0 bases at V and 0 bases at J, with 2 bases between. There are 13 residues in the CDR3. The CDR3 DNA sequence: TGTGCCAGCAGTTACTCGGTGAACACTGAAGCTTTCTTT. Protein product: CASSYSVNTEAFF.

The J gene is TRBJ1-5, the V gene TRBV29-1, with TRBD1 matching 7 bases. The CDR3 has 17 residues. Germline V gives CDR1 SQVTM, CDR2 ANQGSEA. V lost 5 bases to trimming and J lost 6 bases; unmatched junction nucleotides: 19. CDR3 in amino acids: CSVQTRGAGGPSQPQHF. The CDR3 region has the DNA TGCAGCGTTCAAACCCGGGGGGCAGGGGGGCCGAGTCAGCCCCAGCATTTT.

This chain connects TRBV6-1 to TRBJ1-2; 9 bases are a match to TRBD1. J was trimmed by 11 bases and V by 6 bases; bases with no gene match: 4. CDR3 length: 11 residues. Per germline, CDR1 MNHNS and CDR2 SASEGT. CDR3 in amino acids: CASRGTGRYTF. In DNA, the CDR3 is TGTGCCAGCAGGGGGACAGGGAGATACACCTTC.

The V gene is TRBV29-1, the J gene TRBJ2-5; 15 nucleotides agree with TRBD2. V shed 6 bases, J shed 5 bases, and the junction held 4 bases outside the gene matches. CDR1 is SQVTM and CDR2 is ANQGSEA in the germline V gene. CDR3 length: 14 residues. The CDR3 nucleotides are TGCAGCGTGGGACTAGCGGGGGGTGGGGAGACCCAGTACTTC. It yields the protein CSVGLAGGGETQYF.

This sequence joins TRBV6-4 and TRBJ1-3; maybe TRBD1 (6 bases). This CDR3 comprises 14 residues. The V end lost 6 bases, the J end lost 2 bases, and 11 bases lay between the germline ends. Germline lookup yields CDR1 MRHNA and CDR2 SNTAGT. DNA for the CDR3: TGTGCCAGCAGCTACAGGGTAACTGGAAACACCATATATTTT. Its protein product is CASSYRVTGNTIYF.

The rearrangement links TRBV5-6 to TRBJ1-1, with D possibly being TRBD1 (6 bases). The V end lost 2 bases, the J end lost 2 bases, and 10 bases lay between the germline ends. This CDR3 contains 14 residues. CDR1 is SGHDT, CDR2 YYEEEE, per germline. For the CDR3, the DNA is TGTGCCAGCAGCTTTTCAGGGGTCAACACTGAAGCTTTCTTT. This translates into CASSFSGVNTEAFF.

This chain connects TRBV4-2 to TRBJ1-2; possible D gene TRBD1, 6 bases. The germline V and J ends were trimmed by 0 bases and 4 bases, with 15 bases remaining between them. The CDR3 is made up of 16 amino acids. CDR1 LGHNA and CDR2 YNFKEQ come from the germline V gene. CDR3 amino acids: CASSQEDWGAIYGYTF. CDR3 DNA: TGTGCCAGCAGCCAAGAGGATTGGGGGGCAATCTATGGCTACACCTTC.

The rearrangement links TRBV7-2 to TRBJ1-5, with D perhaps TRBD1 (6 bases). The CDR3 contains 16 residues. The germline gives CDR1 SGHTA, CDR2 FQGNSA. Trimming pared 3 bases from V and 3 bases from J, leaving 15 bases between. DNA of the CDR3: TGTGCCAGCAGCTTGAAGGGGGATGGCAACAATCAGCCCCAGCATTTT. This encodes CASSLKGDGNNQPQHF.